This TCR beta chain was sequenced during a study of blood T cell repertoires in COVID-19 (dated by TCRdb to about 2020). Regarding the complete study: Samples covering the acute and convalescent phases of COVID-19 were provided by collaborators in the United States, Italy and Spain. The prospective study material was composed of cDNA or gDNA derived from T cells, B-cell-depleted T cells, or PBMCs. Where available, HLA class I and class II types were taken from metadata supplied by the sample provider and were not determined by assay-based typing. A de-identified subject ID, COVID-19 status, age in years and sex were almost always included in the sample metadata. Subjects who had been exposed to COVID-19, were actively infected with it, or had recovered from it provided the deeply sampled blood TCRbeta repertoires that made up the dataset. A freely available public database, intended as a resource for researchers studying the immune response to SARS-CoV-2, is where the repertoires were released. The samples were drawn from the first 160 participants of the ongoing ImmuneRACE study and from 1,254 subjects provided by 6 global collaborators.

Each collaborating institution followed its own protocols to collect whole blood in K2EDTA tubes. For TCRbeta analysis, collaborators shipped samples as frozen whole blood, isolated PBMCs, or DNA extracted from either of those sample types. TCRbeta CDR3 regions were amplified from genomic DNA by means of the immunoSEQ Assay, a bias-controlled multiplex PCR. Regarding the original processing steps: The number of nucleated cells in each sample was estimated by amplification of reference gene primers within the assay. To quantify the absolute abundance of each unique TCRbeta CDR3 rearrangement, sequence reads were collapsed and filtered. For each sample, productive Simpson clonality was calculated by taking the square root of Simpson's diversity index across productive rearrangements. As stored in TCRdb, this immuneACCESS dataset retains in-frame rearrangements with V and J assigned. A fraction of the clones does not appear; measured against another copy, unresolved V genes explain less than half of the discrepancy, and the remainder lacks a known reason. The V and J calls and clone size are taken from that table; D and trimming were inferred from the DNA. Counted in this sample were under 50,000 clones; about 90% of them appeared once. The ten largest make up around 6% of the sample.

About this clone itself: The clone's antigen remains unknown. No much larger clone exists at a distance of one base, and base qualities are not known.

The CDR3 covers 13 residues, taking in both the cysteine and the phenylalanine. Only the CDR3 DNA is retained, 39 bases long and in frame from the first base. Deletion took 0 bases off V and 2 bases off J, with a span of 7 bases between the germline ends. Looking up the germline V gene (reference sequence) yields CDR1 GTSNPN and CDR2 SVGIG. Overall study outcomes, separate from this receptor: Clinical and demographic metadata were provided uncurated, with the amount varying by source and participant.

The TCR was taken from a man between 65 and 80 years old with active COVID-19. Sequencing was done on a sample of peripheral blood. The chain couples TRBV30 to TRBJ2-5; the D gene is unclear. This receptor carries the CDR3 CAWSVLQQETQYF. The nucleotide sequence is TGTGCCTGGAGTGTATTACAACAAGAGACCCAGTACTTC.